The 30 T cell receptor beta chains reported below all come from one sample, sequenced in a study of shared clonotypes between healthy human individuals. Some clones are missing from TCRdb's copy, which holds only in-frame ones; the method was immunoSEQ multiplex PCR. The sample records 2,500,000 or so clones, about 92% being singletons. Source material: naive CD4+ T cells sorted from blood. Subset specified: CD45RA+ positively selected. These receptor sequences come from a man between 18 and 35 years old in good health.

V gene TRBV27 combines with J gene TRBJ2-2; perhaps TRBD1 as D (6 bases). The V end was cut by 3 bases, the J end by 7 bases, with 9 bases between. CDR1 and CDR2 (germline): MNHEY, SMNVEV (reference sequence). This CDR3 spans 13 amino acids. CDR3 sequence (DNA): TGTGCCAGCAGTTTCGGACAGCGCGGGGAGCTGTTTTTT. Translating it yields CASSFGQRGELFF.

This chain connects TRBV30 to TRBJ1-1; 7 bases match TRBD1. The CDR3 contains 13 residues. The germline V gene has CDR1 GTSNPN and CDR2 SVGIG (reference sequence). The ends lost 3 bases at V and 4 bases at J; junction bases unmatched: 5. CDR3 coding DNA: TGTGCCTGGAGATTGGCAGGGGGCACTGAAGCTTTCTTT. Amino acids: CAWRLAGGTEAFF.

CDR3 nucleotide sequence: TGTGCCAGCGGGGGACTAGCGTCAGGGAAGGATACGCAGTATTTT. Translating it yields CASGGLASGKDTQYF. The rearrangement links TRBV2 to TRBJ2-3, with 10 bases identical to TRBD2. The CDR3 is 15 residues long. The germline V gene encodes CDR1 SNHLY and CDR2 FYNNEI. V trimming: 8 bases; J trimming: 6 bases; junction bases outside the gene matches: 11. The complete variable domain, with remaining parts taken from reference TRBV2 and TRBJ2-3, reads EPEVTQTPSHQVTQMGQEVILRCVPISNHLYFYWYRQILGQKVEFLVSFYNNEISEKSEIFDDQFSVERPDGSNFTLKIRSTKLEDSAMYFCASGGLASGKDTQYFGPGTRLTVL.

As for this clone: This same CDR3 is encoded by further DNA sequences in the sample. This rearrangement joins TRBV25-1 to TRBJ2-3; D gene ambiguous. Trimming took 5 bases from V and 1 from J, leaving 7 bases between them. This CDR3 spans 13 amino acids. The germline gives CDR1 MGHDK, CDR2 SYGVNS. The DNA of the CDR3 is TGTGCCAGCAGTCTGACGGGCACAGATACGCAGTATTTT. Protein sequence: CASSLTGTDTQYF.

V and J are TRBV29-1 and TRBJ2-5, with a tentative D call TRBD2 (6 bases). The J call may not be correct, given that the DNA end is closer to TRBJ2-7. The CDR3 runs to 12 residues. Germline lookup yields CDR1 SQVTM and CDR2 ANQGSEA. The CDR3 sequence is CSVEEGGYEQYF. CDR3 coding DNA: TGCAGCGTTGAAGAGGGAGGCTACGAGCAGTACTTC.

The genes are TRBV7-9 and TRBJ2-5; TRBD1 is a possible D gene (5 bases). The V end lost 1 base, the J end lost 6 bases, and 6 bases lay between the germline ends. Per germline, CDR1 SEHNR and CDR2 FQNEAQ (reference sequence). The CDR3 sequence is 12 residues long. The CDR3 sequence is CASSLDRQTQYF. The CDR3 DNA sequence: TGTGCCAGCAGCTTAGACAGGCAGACCCAGTACTTC.

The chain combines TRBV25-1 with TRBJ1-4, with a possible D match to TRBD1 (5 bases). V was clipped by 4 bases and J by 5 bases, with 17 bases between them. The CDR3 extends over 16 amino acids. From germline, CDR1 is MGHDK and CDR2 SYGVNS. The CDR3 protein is CASSGPQGGKNEKLFF. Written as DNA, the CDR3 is TGTGCCAGCAGTGGACCTCAGGGAGGCAAAAATGAAAAACTGTTTTTT.

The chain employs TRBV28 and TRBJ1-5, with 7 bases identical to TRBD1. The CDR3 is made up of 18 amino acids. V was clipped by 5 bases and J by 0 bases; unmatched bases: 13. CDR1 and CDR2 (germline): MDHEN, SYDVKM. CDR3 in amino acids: CASSGPGQLTISNQPQHF. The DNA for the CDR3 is TGTGCCAGCAGTGGGCCGGGACAGCTTACTATTAGCAATCAGCCCCAGCATTTT.

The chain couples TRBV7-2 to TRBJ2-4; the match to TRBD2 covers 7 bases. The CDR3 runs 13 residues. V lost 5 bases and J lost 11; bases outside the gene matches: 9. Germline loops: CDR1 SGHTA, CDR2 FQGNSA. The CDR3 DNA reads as TGTGCCAGCAGCGCCCGGGACTACCAAGTTCAGTACTTC. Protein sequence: CASSARDYQVQYF.

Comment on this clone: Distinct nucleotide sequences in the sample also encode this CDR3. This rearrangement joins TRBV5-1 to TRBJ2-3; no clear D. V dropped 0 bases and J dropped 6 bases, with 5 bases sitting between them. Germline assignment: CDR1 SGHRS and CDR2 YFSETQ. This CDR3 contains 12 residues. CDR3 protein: CASSLVGDTQYF. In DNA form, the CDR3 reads TGCGCCAGCAGCTTGGTTGGCGATACGCAGTATTTT.

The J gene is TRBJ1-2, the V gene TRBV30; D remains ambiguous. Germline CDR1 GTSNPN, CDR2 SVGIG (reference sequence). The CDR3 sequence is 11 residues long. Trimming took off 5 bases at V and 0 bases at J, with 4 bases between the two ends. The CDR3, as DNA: TGTGCCTGGGTCGCTAACTATGGCTACACCTTC. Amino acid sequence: CAWVANYGYTF.

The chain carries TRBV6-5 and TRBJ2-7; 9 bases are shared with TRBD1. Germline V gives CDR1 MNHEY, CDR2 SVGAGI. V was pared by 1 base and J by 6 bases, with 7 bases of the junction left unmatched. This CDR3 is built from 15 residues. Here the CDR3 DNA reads TGTGCCAGCAGTTACTTTCCGGGACAGGGAGTCGAGCAGTACTTC. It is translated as CASSYFPGQGVEQYF.

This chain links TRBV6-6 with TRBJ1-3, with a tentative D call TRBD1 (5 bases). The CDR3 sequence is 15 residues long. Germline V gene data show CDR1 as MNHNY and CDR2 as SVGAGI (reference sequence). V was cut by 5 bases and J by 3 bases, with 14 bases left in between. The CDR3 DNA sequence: TGTGCCAGCAGTCACCGGGACGGCGTTGGAAACACCATATATTTT. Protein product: CASSHRDGVGNTIYF.

DNA of the CDR3: TGTGCCAGCACGGGACTGGGAGGCAATGAGCAGTTCTTC. Encoded protein: CASTGLGGNEQFF. The genes are TRBV5-6 and TRBJ2-1; possible D gene TRBD2, 6 bases. Trimming shortened V by 6 bases and J by 6 bases, and 13 bases separated the two germline ends. The length of the CDR3 is 13 residues. Germline lookup yields CDR1 SGHDT and CDR2 YYEEEE.

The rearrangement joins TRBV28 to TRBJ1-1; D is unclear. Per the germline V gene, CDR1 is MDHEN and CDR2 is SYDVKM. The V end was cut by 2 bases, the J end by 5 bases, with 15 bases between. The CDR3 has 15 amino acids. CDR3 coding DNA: TGTGCCAGCAGTTTAAGGGTAAGGGCGGGTACTGAAGCTTTCTTT. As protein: CASSLRVRAGTEAFF.

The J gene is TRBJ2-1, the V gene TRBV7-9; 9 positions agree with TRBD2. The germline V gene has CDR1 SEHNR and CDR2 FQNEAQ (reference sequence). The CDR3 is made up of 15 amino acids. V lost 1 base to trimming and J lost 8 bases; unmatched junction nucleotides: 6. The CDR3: CASSLEAGGPYEQFF. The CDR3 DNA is TGTGCCAGCAGCTTAGAGGCGGGGGGGCCCTATGAGCAGTTCTTC.

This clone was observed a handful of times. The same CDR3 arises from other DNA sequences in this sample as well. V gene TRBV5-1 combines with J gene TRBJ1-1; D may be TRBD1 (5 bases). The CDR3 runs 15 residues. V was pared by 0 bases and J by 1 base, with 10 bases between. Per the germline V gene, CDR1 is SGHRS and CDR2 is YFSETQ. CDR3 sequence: CASSLDGAKNTEAFF. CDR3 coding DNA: TGCGCCAGCAGCTTGGATGGGGCGAAGAACACTGAAGCTTTCTTT.

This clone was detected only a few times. The CDR3 bases are TGTGCCAGCAGTGTGTCTGGGTATAACACTGAAGCTTTCTTT. Translation gives CASSVSGYNTEAFF. This chain connects TRBV2 to TRBJ1-1; unclear D gene. The CDR3 runs to 14 residues. V dropped 4 bases and J dropped 2 bases, with 11 bases sitting between them. CDR1 SNHLY and CDR2 FYNNEI come from the germline V gene.

CDR3 nucleotides: TGTGCCAGCAGCTTCGCCCCCGGGACTGAAGCTTTCTTT. Translated, it gives CASSFAPGTEAFF. The J gene is TRBJ1-1, the V gene TRBV7-2; no clear D. V lost 3 bases to trimming and J lost 5 bases, with 10 bases between them. Looked up from germline, CDR1 is SGHTA and CDR2 is FQGNSA. The CDR3 length is 13 residues.

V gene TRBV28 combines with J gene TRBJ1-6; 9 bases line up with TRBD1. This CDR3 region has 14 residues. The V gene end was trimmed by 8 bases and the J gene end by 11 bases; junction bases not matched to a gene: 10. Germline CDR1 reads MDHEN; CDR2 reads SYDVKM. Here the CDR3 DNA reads TGTGCCAGCCACGACAGGGGGAGGGGCCCACCCCTCCACTTT. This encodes CASHDRGRGPPLHF.

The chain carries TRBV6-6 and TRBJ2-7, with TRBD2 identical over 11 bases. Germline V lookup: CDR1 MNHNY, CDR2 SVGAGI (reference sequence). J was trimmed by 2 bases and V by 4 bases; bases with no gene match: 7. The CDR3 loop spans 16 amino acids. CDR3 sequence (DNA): TGTGCCAGCAGTTCTGCTAGCGGGAGGAAGCCCTACGAGCAGTACTTC. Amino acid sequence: CASSSASGRKPYEQYF.

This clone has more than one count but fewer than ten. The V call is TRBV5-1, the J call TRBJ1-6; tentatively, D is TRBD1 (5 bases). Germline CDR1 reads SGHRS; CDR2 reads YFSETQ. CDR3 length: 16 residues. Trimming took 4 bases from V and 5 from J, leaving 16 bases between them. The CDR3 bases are TGCGCCAGCAGCACGGCAGGGAGTTGGAATAATTCACCCCTCCACTTT. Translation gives CASSTAGSWNNSPLHF.

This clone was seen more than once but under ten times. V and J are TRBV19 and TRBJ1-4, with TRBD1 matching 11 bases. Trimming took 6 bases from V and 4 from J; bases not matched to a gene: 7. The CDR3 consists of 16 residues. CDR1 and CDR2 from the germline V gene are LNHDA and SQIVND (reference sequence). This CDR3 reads CASSTWTGGRNEKLFF. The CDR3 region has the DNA TGTGCCAGTAGCACATGGACAGGGGGCCGTAATGAAAAACTGTTTTTT.

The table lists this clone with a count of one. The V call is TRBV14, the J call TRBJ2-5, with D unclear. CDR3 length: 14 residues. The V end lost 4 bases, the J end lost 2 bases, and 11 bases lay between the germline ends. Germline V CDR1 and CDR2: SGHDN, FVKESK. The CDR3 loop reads CASSLRRIQETQYF. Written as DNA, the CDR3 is TGTGCCAGCAGCCTAAGGCGAATTCAAGAGACCCAGTACTTC.

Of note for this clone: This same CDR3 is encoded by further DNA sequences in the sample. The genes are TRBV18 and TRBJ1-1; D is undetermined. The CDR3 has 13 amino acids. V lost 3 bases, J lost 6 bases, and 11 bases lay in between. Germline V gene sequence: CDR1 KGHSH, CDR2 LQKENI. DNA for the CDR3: TGTGCCAGCTCACCGGTGGGTTTGGCTGAAGCTTTCTTT. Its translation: CASSPVGLAEAFF.

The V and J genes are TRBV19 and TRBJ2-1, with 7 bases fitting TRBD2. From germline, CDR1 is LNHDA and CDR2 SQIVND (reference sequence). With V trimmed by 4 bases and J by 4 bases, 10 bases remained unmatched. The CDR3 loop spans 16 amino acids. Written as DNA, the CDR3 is TGTGCCAGTAGTAAGCGGGGATCAGCGGAATACAATGAGCAGTTCTTC. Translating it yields CASSKRGSAEYNEQFF.

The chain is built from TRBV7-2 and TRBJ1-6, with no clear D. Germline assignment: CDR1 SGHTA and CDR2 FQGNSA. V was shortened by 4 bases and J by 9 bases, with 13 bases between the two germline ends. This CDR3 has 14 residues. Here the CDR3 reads CASSSASGPSPLHF. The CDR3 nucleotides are TGTGCCAGCAGCTCCGCCTCCGGGCCTTCACCCCTCCACTTT.

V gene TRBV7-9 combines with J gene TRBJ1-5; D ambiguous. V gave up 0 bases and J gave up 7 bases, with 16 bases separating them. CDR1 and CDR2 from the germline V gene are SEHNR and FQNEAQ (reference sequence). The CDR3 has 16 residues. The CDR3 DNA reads TGTGCCAGCAGCTTAGCAATAGGTGGGGAAGGGCAGCCCCAGCATTTT. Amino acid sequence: CASSLAIGGEGQPQHF. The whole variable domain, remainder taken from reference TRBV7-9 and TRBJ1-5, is DTGVSQNPRHKITKRGQNVTFRCDPISEHNRLYWYRQTLGQGPEFLTYFQNEAQLEKSRLLSDRFSAERPKGSFSTLEIQRTEQGDSAMYLCASSLAIGGEGQPQHFGDGTRLSIL.

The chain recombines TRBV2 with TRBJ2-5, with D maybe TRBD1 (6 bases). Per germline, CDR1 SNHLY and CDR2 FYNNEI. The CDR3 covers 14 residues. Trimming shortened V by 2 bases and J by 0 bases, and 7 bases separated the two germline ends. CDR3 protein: CASSERGYQETQYF. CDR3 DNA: TGTGCCAGCAGTGAAAGGGGGTACCAAGAGACCCAGTACTTC.

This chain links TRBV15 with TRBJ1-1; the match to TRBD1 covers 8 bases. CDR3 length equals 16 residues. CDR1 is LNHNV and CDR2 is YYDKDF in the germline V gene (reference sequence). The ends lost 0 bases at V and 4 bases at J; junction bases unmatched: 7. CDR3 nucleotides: TGTGCCACCAGCAGAGATACTTCTGGACAGGGCACTGAAGCTTTCTTT. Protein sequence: CATSRDTSGQGTEAFF.